These 18 T cell receptor beta chains were sequenced from one sample in a study of blood T cell repertoires in COVID-19. Here immunoSEQ multiplex PCR was the method, and the copy in TCRdb shows in-frame clones only, minus some. The sample contains roughly 330,000 clones, about 87% of which appear only once. The sequencing sample was made of PBMCs or T cells enriched from blood (not recorded which). The receptors derive from a woman aged 25 to 45 who had recovered from COVID-19.

The chain combines TRBV21-1 with TRBJ1-2; the table's D gene call, TRBD1, was not cross checked with the DNA. TRBV21-1 is a recognized pseudogene. This CDR3 has 16 amino acids. The CDR3 here is CASPALGRGQSYGYTF. The CDR3 DNA reads TGTGCCAGTCCCGCATTGGGCAGGGGGCAAAGCTATGGCTACACCTTC.

The chain links TRBV9 to TRBJ1-2; D gene ambiguous. The CDR3 sequence is 14 residues long. The V gene's germline CDR1 is SGDLS and CDR2 YYNGEE. The V end lost 4 bases, the J end lost 6 bases, and 16 bases lay between the germline ends. CDR3 amino acids: CASSSREARNGYTF. In DNA, the CDR3 is TGTGCCAGCAGCTCCCGAGAGGCGCGCAATGGCTACACCTTC.

The CDR3 nucleotides are TGCGCCAGCAGCCAGGTCGGGGGGACCTACAATGAGCAGTTCTTC. It translates to CASSQVGGTYNEQFF. This sequence joins TRBV4-1 and TRBJ2-1; 7 nucleotides match TRBD2. Germline CDR1 is MGHRA and CDR2 is YSYEKL. CDR3 length: 15 residues. The V and J ends lost 3 bases and 2 bases, in that order; junction bases with no gene match: 4.

As regards this clone: Distinct nucleotide sequences in the sample also encode this CDR3. The chain links TRBV5-1 to TRBJ2-7, with D maybe TRBD1 (5 bases). V was trimmed by 0 bases and J by 2 bases, leaving 6 bases between them. The CDR3 length is 13 residues. The germline V gene has CDR1 SGHRS and CDR2 YFSETQ. CDR3 in amino acids: CASSLEGTYEQYF. The CDR3 DNA reads as TGCGCCAGCAGCTTGGAGGGGACCTACGAGCAGTACTTC.

The chain recombines TRBV19 with TRBJ1-1, with 10 bases identical to TRBD1. Germline CDR1 and CDR2: LNHDA and SQIVND (reference sequence). V shed 4 bases, J shed 7 bases, and the junction held 6 bases outside the gene matches. The CDR3 loop spans 14 amino acids. For the CDR3, the DNA is TGTGCCAGTAGTAAACGGGACAGGGGATTTGAAGCTTTCTTT. It is translated as CASSKRDRGFEAFF. The complete variable domain, with remaining parts taken from reference TRBV19 and TRBJ1-1, reads DGGITQSPKYLFRKEGQNVTLSCEQNLNHDAMYWYRQDPGQGLRLIYYSQIVNDFQKGDIAEGYSVSREKKESFPLTVTSAQKNPTAFYLCASSKRDRGFEAFFGQGTRLTVV.

The chain carries TRBV7-9 and TRBJ1-2; TRBD1 agrees at 8 bases. The CDR3 has 14 amino acids. V shed 5 bases and J 2 bases; nucleotides not matched to a gene: 4. Per germline, CDR1 SEHNR and CDR2 FQNEAQ (reference sequence). CDR3 sequence (DNA): TGTGCCAGCAGCCAGACAGGGGTAAACTATGGCTACACCTTC. This codes for CASSQTGVNYGYTF.

The genes are TRBV28 and TRBJ1-5; D may be TRBD1 (5 bases). Germline assignment: CDR1 MDHEN and CDR2 SYDVKM. Trimming removed 6 bases from V and 2 bases from J, with 14 bases in between. The CDR3 loop spans 15 amino acids. In DNA, the CDR3 is TGTGCCAGCAGCCCCAGTCGGGGGGGCAATCAGCCCCAGCATTTT. Translating gives CASSPSRGGNQPQHF. Full variable domain (rest looked up from reference TRBV28 and TRBJ1-5): DVKVTQSSRYLVKRTGEKVFLECVQDMDHENMFWYRQDPGLGLRLIYFSYDVKMKEKGDIPEGYSVSREKKERFSLILESASTNQTSMYLCASSPSRGGNQPQHFGDGTRLSIL.

V gene TRBV18 combines with J gene TRBJ1-1; 9 bases align to TRBD1. This CDR3 is 13 amino acids long. CDR1 and CDR2 from the germline V gene are KGHSH and LQKENI. The ends lost 5 bases at V and 5 bases at J; junction bases unmatched: 3. Here the CDR3 reads CASSEDRGTEAFF. CDR3 nucleotide sequence: TGTGCCAGCTCAGAGGACAGGGGTACTGAAGCTTTCTTT.

The chain employs TRBV2 and TRBJ1-4; TRBD1 matches at 8 bases. There are 15 residues in the CDR3. The ends lost 5 bases at V and 7 bases at J; junction bases unmatched: 9. Germline-derived CDR1 and CDR2 are SNHLY and FYNNEI. The CDR3: CASSYTIRGPEKLFF. For the CDR3, the DNA is TGTGCCAGCAGTTATACAATCAGGGGGCCTGAAAAACTGTTTTTT.

V and J are TRBV2 and TRBJ2-3; 8 bases are shared with TRBD1. J lost 6 bases, V lost 7 bases, and 18 bases had no gene match. The CDR3 extends over 17 amino acids. CDR1 and CDR2 from the germline V gene are SNHLY and FYNNEI. The CDR3 nucleotides read TGTGCCAGCATTCCGAGTCAAACAGGGCCAGGGGGCGATACGCAGTATTTT. Translation gives CASIPSQTGPGGDTQYF.

The chain employs TRBV7-2 and TRBJ1-2; D is possibly TRBD1 (6 bases). The CDR3 sequence is 12 residues long. Germline CDR1 reads SGHTA; CDR2 reads FQGNSA. The V gene lost 5 bases and the J gene lost 8 bases, with 12 bases spanning the gap. This CDR3 is CASSETTGGYTF. The CDR3 DNA follows: TGTGCCAGCAGCGAGACGACAGGAGGCTACACCTTC.

The CDR3 is CASSTGREDYGYTF. The CDR3 nucleotides read TGTGCCAGCAGCACGGGCAGGGAGGACTATGGCTACACCTTC. The chain uses TRBV28 and TRBJ1-2, with D possibly being TRBD1 (5 bases). Per germline, CDR1 MDHEN and CDR2 SYDVKM. CDR3 length equals 14 residues. The V gene lost 6 bases and the J gene lost 3 bases, with 14 bases spanning the gap.

This clone was observed a single time. The rearrangement joins TRBV12-3 or TRBV12-4 to TRBJ1-2, with no clear D. Trimming took off 3 bases at V and 1 base at J, with 6 bases between the two ends. The length of the CDR3 is 13 residues. The CDR3: CASSFQINYGYTF. Here the CDR3 DNA reads TGTGCCAGCAGTTTCCAGATTAACTATGGCTACACCTTC.

This chain uses TRBV24-1 with TRBJ2-3; TRBD2 might be the D (5 bases). V was trimmed by 4 bases and J by 6 bases, leaving 10 bases between them. The CDR3 totals 13 residues. Germline V lookup: CDR1 KGHDR, CDR2 SFDVKD. Here the CDR3 reads CATSDRGRDTQYF. In DNA, the CDR3 is TGTGCCACCAGTGACCGGGGAAGGGATACGCAGTATTTT.

CDR3 DNA: TGCGCCAGCCAGCTTGATCGGACAGGGCAGGCTGAAGCTTTCTTT. Translating gives CASQLDRTGQAEAFF. V is TRBV5-1 and J is TRBJ1-1, with TRBD1 identical over 8 bases. Germline lookup yields CDR1 SGHRS and CDR2 YFSETQ. This CDR3 spans 15 amino acids. The ends lost 7 bases at V and 6 bases at J; junction bases unmatched: 14.

This sequence joins TRBV7-3 and TRBJ2-1, with D tentatively TRBD2 (7 bases). This CDR3 region has 14 residues. The V gene lost 0 bases and the J gene lost 7 bases, with 10 bases spanning the gap. Germline loops: CDR1 SGHTA, CDR2 FQGTGA. DNA for the CDR3: TGTGCCAGCAGCTTAACGGGGGGGCCGAATGAGCAGTTCTTC. This codes for CASSLTGGPNEQFF.

This chain uses TRBV2 with TRBJ1-5; D not resolved. This CDR3 contains 14 residues. The germline gives CDR1 SNHLY, CDR2 FYNNEI. Trimming shortened V by 6 bases and J by 1 base, and 10 bases separated the two germline ends. CDR3 nucleotide sequence: TGTGCCAGCAGCCGAGAGAGGAGCAATCAGCCCCAGCATTTT. The encoded protein is CASSRERSNQPQHF.

This chain uses TRBV19 with TRBJ2-5; D is perhaps TRBD1 (7 bases). Germline assignment: CDR1 LNHDA and CDR2 SQIVND (reference sequence). Trimming removed 7 bases at V and 6 bases at J, with 21 bases between. The CDR3 covers 15 residues. The CDR3 spells CASKGAGQREKTQYF. The CDR3 DNA reads TGTGCCAGTAAGGGCGCGGGACAGCGTGAAAAGACCCAGTACTTC.